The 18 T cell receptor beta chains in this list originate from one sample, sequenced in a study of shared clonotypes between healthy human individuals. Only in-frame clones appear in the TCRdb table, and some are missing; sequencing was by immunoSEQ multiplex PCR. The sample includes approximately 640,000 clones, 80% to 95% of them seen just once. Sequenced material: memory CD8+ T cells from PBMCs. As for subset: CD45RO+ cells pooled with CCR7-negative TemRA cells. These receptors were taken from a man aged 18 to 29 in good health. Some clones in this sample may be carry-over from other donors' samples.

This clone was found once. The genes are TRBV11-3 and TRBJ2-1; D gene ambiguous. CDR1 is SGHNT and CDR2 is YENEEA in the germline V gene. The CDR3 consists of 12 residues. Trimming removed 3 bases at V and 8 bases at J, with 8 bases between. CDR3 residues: CASSFVAHEQFF. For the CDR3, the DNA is TGTGCCAGCAGCTTCGTAGCCCATGAGCAGTTCTTC.

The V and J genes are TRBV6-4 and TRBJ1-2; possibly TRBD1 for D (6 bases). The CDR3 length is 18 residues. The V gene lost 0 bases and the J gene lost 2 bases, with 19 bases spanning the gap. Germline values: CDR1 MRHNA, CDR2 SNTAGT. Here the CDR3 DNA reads TGTGCCAGCAGTGACTCGAGTCGGGGGCAGGGGTTAAACTATGGCTACACCTTC. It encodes CASSDSSRGQGLNYGYTF.

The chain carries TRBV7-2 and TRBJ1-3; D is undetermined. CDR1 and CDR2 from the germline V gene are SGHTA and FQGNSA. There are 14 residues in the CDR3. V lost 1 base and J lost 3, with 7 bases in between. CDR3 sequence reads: CASSLVGHGNTIYF. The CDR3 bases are TGTGCCAGCAGCTTAGTTGGTCATGGAAACACCATATATTTT.

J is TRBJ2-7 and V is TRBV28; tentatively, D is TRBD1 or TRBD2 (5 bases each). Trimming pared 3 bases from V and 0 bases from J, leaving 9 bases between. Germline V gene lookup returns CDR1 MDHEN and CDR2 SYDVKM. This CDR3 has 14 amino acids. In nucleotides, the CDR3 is TGTGCCAGCAGTTTGAGGGGCTACTCCTACGAGCAGTACTTC. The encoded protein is CASSLRGYSYEQYF.

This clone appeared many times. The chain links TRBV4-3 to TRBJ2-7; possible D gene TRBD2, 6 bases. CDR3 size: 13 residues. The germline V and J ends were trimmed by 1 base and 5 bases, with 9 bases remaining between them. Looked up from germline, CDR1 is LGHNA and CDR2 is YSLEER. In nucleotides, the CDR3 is TGCGCCAGCAGCCAAGTTAGGAGGGACGAGCAGTACTTC. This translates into CASSQVRRDEQYF.

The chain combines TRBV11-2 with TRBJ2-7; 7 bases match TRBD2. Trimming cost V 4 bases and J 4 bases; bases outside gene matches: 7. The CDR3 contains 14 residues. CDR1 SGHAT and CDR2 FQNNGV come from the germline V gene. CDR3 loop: CASSWAGREYEQYF. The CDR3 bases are TGTGCCAGCAGCTGGGCGGGGCGGGAGTACGAGCAGTACTTC.

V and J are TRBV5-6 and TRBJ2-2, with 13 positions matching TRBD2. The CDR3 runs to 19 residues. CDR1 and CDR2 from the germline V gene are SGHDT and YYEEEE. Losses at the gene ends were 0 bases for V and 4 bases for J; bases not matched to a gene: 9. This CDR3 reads CASSLVVRTSGSGTGELFF. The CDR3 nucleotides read TGTGCCAGCAGCTTGGTTGTCCGGACTAGCGGGAGCGGCACCGGGGAGCTGTTTTTT.

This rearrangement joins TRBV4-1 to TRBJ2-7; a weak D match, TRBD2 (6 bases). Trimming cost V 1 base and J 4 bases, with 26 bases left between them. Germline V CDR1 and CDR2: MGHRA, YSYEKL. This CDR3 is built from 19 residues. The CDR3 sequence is CASSQALFIWQGGIYEQYF. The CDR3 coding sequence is TGCGCCAGCAGCCAAGCGTTATTCATCTGGCAGGGCGGGATTTACGAGCAGTACTTC.

The chain's CDR3 is CASSLGTGGGTSTNEKLFF. The CDR3 DNA sequence: TGCGCCAGCAGCTTGGGGACAGGGGGCGGAACTTCAACTAATGAAAAACTGTTTTTT. The chain carries TRBV5-1 and TRBJ1-4; 11 bases align to TRBD1. Germline CDR1 reads SGHRS; CDR2 reads YFSETQ. Losses at the gene ends were 0 bases for V and 0 bases for J; bases not matched to a gene: 7. The CDR3 contains 19 residues.

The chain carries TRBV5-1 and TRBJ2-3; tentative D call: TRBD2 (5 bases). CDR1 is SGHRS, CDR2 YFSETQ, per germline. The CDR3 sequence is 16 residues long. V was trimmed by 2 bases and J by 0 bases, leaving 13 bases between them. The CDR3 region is CASSFPEEPSTDTQYF. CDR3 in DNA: TGCGCCAGCAGCTTCCCGGAGGAACCTAGCACAGATACGCAGTATTTT.

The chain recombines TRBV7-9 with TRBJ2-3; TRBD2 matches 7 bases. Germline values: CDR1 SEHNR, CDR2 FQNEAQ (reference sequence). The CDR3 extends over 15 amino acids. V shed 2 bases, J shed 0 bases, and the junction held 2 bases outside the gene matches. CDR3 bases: TGTGCCAGCAGCTTAACTAGCGCTAGCACAGATACGCAGTATTTT. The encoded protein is CASSLTSASTDTQYF.

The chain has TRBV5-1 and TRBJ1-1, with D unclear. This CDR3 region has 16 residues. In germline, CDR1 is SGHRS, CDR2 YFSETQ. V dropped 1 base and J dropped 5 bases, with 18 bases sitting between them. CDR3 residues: CASSLRRSSRGTEAFF. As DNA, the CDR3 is TGCGCCAGCAGCTTGCGGAGGAGCTCGCGGGGTACTGAAGCTTTCTTT.

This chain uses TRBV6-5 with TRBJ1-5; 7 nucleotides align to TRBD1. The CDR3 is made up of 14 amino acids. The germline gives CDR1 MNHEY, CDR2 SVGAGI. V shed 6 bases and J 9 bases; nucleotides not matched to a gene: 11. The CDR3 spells CASRGQLASSPQHF. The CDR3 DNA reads TGTGCCAGCAGGGGACAGCTAGCCTCTTCGCCCCAGCATTTT.

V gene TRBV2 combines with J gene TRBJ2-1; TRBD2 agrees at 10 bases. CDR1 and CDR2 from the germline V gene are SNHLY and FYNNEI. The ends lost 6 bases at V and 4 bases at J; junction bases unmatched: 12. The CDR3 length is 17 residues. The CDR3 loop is CASSGWEGTSDYNEQFF. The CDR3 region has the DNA TGTGCCAGCAGCGGTTGGGAGGGGACTAGCGATTACAATGAGCAGTTCTTC.

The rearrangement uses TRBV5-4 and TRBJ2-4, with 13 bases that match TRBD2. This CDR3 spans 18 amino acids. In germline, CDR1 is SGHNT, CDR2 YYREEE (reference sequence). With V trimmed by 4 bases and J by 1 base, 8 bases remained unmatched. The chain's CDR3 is CASSRGTSGNSAKNIQYF. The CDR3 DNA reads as TGTGCCAGCAGCAGAGGGACTAGCGGGAATTCTGCCAAAAACATTCAGTACTTC.

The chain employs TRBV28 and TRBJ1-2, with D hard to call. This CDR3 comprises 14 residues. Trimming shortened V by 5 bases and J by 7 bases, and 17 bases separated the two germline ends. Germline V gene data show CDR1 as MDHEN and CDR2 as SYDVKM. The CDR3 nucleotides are TGTGCCAGCAGTCTACCCCTCGCGGCCAGTGGCTACACCTTC. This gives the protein CASSLPLAASGYTF.

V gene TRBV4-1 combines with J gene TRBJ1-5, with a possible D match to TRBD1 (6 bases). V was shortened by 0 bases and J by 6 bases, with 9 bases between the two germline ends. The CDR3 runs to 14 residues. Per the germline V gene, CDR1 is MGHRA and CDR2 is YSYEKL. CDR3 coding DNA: TGCGCCAGCAGCCAAGAACAGGGTCCTCAGCCCCAGCATTTT. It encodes CASSQEQGPQPQHF.

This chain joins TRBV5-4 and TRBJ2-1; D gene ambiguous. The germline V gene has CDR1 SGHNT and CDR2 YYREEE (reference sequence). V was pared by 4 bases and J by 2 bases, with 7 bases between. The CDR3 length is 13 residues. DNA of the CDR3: TGTGCCAGCAGCGTTCGAGCCTACAATGAGCAGTTCTTC. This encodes CASSVRAYNEQFF.